A single sample gave rise to the 18 T cell receptor beta chains below, sequenced in a study of cytomegalovirus exposure and HLA in healthy donors. It was with 60 Vbeta and 13 Jbeta primers that the PCR ran. The assay was immunoSEQ multiplex PCR, and TCRdb's table has in-frame clones only and misses some. The data contain more than 80,000 clones, approximately 71% of them seen just once; the ten biggest clones take up 2.5%. The material sequenced was PBMCs. These receptors were collected from a middle-aged man in good health and CMV-seronegative.

The V gene is TRBV5-4, the J gene TRBJ1-2; a weak D match, TRBD1 (6 bases). Germline loops: CDR1 SGHNT, CDR2 YYREEE (reference sequence). This CDR3 has 13 amino acids. V gave up 1 base and J gave up 4 bases, with 8 bases separating them. The CDR3 nucleotides are TGTGCCAGCAGCTTGATGGGGGCCTATGGCTACACCTTC. This codes for CASSLMGAYGYTF.

The J gene is TRBJ1-2, the V gene TRBV6-1; D uncertain. The CDR3 has 15 residues. V lost 2 bases and J lost 7, with 17 bases in between. Germline V gene lookup returns CDR1 MNHNS and CDR2 SASEGT. As DNA, the CDR3 is TGTGCCAGCAGTGAACTTCTGGAGGGTTGGTCTGGCTACACCTTC. This sequence encodes CASSELLEGWSGYTF.

The chain recombines TRBV5-1 with TRBJ2-7, with 8 bases that match TRBD2. Germline trimming cut 3 bases from V and 3 bases from J; bases unmatched to any gene: 8. CDR3 length: 15 residues. In germline, CDR1 is SGHRS, CDR2 YFSETQ. This CDR3 is CASSSERGTIYEQYF. CDR3 DNA sequence: TGCGCCAGCAGCTCCGAGCGGGGGACCATCTACGAGCAGTACTTC.

The count of this clone is one. The gene calls are TRBV9 and TRBJ2-1; 7 bases map to TRBD2. The J segment lost 2 bases and the V segment lost 2 bases, leaving 7 bases of the junction unmatched. This CDR3 spans 16 amino acids. Germline V gene data show CDR1 as SGDLS and CDR2 as YYNGEE. The CDR3 DNA is TGTGCCAGCAGCGTCCAGGGCGGGGGTCCCTACAATGAGCAGTTCTTC. Translated: CASSVQGGGPYNEQFF.

The V and J genes are TRBV25-1 and TRBJ2-1; D is uncertain. Germline-derived CDR1 and CDR2 are MGHDK and SYGVNS. The CDR3 length is 13 residues. Trimming removed 4 bases at V and 5 bases at J, with 9 bases between. CDR3 protein: CASSGYLDNEQFF. DNA of the CDR3: TGTGCCAGCAGTGGTTACTTGGACAATGAGCAGTTCTTC.

This chain connects TRBV19 to TRBJ1-2; 7 nucleotides match TRBD1. Looked up from germline, CDR1 is LNHDA and CDR2 is SQIVND (reference sequence). The junction had 16 bases not matched to a gene; V was cut back by 10 bases and J by 8 bases. The CDR3 extends over 14 amino acids. DNA for the CDR3: TGTGCCACACAGAGGGAAACAGGGGCTGTGGGCTACACCTTC. It yields the protein CATQRETGAVGYTF.

This clone has a single count. The genes are TRBV11-1 and TRBJ1-1; D is uncertain. There are 15 residues in the CDR3. Trimming took 2 bases from V and 1 from J, leaving 11 bases between them. Germline V gene lookup returns CDR1 SGHAT and CDR2 FQDESV (reference sequence). The CDR3 is CASSLLARRNTEAFF. DNA of the CDR3: TGTGCCAGCAGCTTACTTGCCCGGAGGAACACTGAAGCTTTCTTT.

The chain combines TRBV2 with TRBJ2-5; TRBD2 aligns across 13 bases. From germline, CDR1 is SNHLY and CDR2 FYNNEI. CDR3 length: 15 amino acids. The ends lost 7 bases at V and 7 bases at J; junction bases unmatched: 9. The CDR3 loop reads CASKGLAGPGGTQYF. The CDR3 DNA reads TGTGCCAGCAAGGGACTAGCGGGGCCGGGGGGGACCCAGTACTTC.

This chain links TRBV7-8 with TRBJ2-5, with 7 bases that match TRBD2. The CDR3 covers 15 residues. Losses at the gene ends were 5 bases for V and 5 bases for J; bases not matched to a gene: 11. Germline lookup yields CDR1 SGHVS and CDR2 FQNEAQ. This CDR3 is CASSGRGNHWETQYF. CDR3 DNA sequence: TGTGCCAGCAGCGGGCGGGGGAACCACTGGGAGACCCAGTACTTC. The full variable domain, its missing parts supplied by reference TRBV7-8 and TRBJ2-5, is GAGVSQSPRYKVAKRGQDVALRCDPISGHVSLFWYQQALGQGPEFLTYFQNEAQLDKSGLPSDRFFAERPEGSVSTLKIQRTQQEDSAVYLCASSGRGNHWETQYFGPGTRLLVL.

The table lists this clone with a count of one. The chain carries TRBV4-1 and TRBJ2-3; TRBD2 aligns across 8 bases. The CDR3 has 13 residues. Germline V gives CDR1 MGHRA, CDR2 YSYEKL. V shed 0 bases and J 11 bases; nucleotides not matched to a gene: 4. In DNA form, the CDR3 reads TGCGCCAGCAGCCAAGATAGACTAGCGAAGCAGTATTTT. Protein product: CASSQDRLAKQYF.

The V call is TRBV7-9, the J call TRBJ2-2; D not certain. Per the germline V gene, CDR1 is SEHNR and CDR2 is FQNEAQ (reference sequence). V was trimmed by 5 bases and J by 4 bases, leaving 11 bases between them. The CDR3 has 14 residues. CDR3 coding DNA: TGTGCCAGCAGCCTTCCCGTATCCACCGGGGAGCTGTTTTTT. Its translation: CASSLPVSTGELFF.

This clone occurred a few times. The rearrangement uses TRBV6-5 and TRBJ1-2; TRBD1 aligns across 7 bases. The length of the CDR3 is 15 residues. The germline gives CDR1 MNHEY, CDR2 SVGAGI. Germline trimming cut 0 bases from V and 0 bases from J; bases unmatched to any gene: 1. The CDR3 region has the DNA TGTGCCAGCAGTTACTCGAGGGGGCCTAACTATGGCTACACCTTC. As protein: CASSYSRGPNYGYTF.

This clone was found once. The chain links TRBV2 to TRBJ2-3; 10 positions agree with TRBD2. The CDR3 runs 15 residues. The germline V gene encodes CDR1 SNHLY and CDR2 FYNNEI. V lost 8 bases to trimming and J lost 3 bases; unmatched junction nucleotides: 8. CDR3 nucleotides: TGTGCCAGCCACGAGAGCGGGGGGGCAACAGATACGCAGTATTTT. This gives the protein CASHESGGATDTQYF.

This chain connects TRBV13 to TRBJ2-3; TRBD2 agrees at 12 bases. The CDR3 is made up of 16 amino acids. Losses at the gene ends were 5 bases for V and 4 bases for J; bases not matched to a gene: 7. Germline lookup yields CDR1 PRHDT and CDR2 FYEKMQ (reference sequence). The CDR3 region has the DNA TGTGCCAGCAGCCACACGACTAGCGGGGGTTCAGATACGCAGTATTTT. This gives the protein CASSHTTSGGSDTQYF.

This sequence joins TRBV7-9 and TRBJ1-1, with TRBD1 matching 10 bases. The CDR3 has 17 amino acids. The germline V gene encodes CDR1 SEHNR and CDR2 FQNEAQ (reference sequence). Germline trimming cut 5 bases from V and 4 bases from J; bases unmatched to any gene: 13. CDR3 in DNA: TGTGCCAGCAGCCCTGCCCTCCCCCGGGACAGGGGCACTGAAGCTTTCTTT. Translating it yields CASSPALPRDRGTEAFF.

The chain couples TRBV10-1 to TRBJ2-5; TRBD1 might be the D (6 bases). This CDR3 spans 17 amino acids. Germline-derived CDR1 and CDR2 are WNHNN and SYGVQD (reference sequence). V gave up 0 bases and J gave up 4 bases, with 18 bases separating them. CDR3 amino acids: CASSESSQGLVGETQYF. In DNA, the CDR3 is TGCGCCAGCAGTGAGTCTAGTCAGGGGTTGGTTGGAGAGACCCAGTACTTC.

The chain combines TRBV4-1 with TRBJ2-5, with D perhaps matching TRBD1 (6 bases). The germline V and J ends were trimmed by 3 bases and 1 base, with 18 bases remaining between them. The V gene's germline CDR1 is MGHRA and CDR2 YSYEKL. The CDR3 has 17 residues. The CDR3 loop reads CASSQAPGHRAQETQYF. The CDR3 nucleotides are TGCGCCAGCAGCCAGGCTCCGGGACACAGAGCCCAAGAGACCCAGTACTTC.

This sequence joins TRBV7-9 and TRBJ2-5; 13 bases match TRBD2. Trimming removed 2 bases from V and 5 bases from J; junction bases left unmatched: 8. The length of the CDR3 is 17 residues. Germline V gene sequence: CDR1 SEHNR, CDR2 FQNEAQ (reference sequence). The CDR3 DNA follows: TGTGCCAGCAGCTTATGGGGACTAGCGGGGTCTGGGGAGACCCAGTACTTC. It is translated as CASSLWGLAGSGETQYF.